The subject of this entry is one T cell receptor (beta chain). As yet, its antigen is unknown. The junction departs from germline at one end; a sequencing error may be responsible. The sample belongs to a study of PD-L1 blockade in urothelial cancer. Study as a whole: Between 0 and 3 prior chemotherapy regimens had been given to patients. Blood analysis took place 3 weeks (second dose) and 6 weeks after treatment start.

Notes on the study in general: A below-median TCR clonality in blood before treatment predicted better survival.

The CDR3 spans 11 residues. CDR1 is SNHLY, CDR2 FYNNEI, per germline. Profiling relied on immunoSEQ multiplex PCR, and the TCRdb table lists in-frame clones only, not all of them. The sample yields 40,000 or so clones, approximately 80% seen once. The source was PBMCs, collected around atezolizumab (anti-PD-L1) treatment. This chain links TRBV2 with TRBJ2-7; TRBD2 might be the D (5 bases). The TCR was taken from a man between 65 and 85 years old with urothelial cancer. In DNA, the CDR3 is TGTGCCAGCGGTGAGGTTTGGGAGCAGCACTTC. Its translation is CASGEVWEQHF.